One T cell receptor (beta chain) is described in this entry. Its ends do not fully match the called genes, so a read error is possible. This sample was included in a study of T cell changes during pregnancy in multiple sclerosis. Clones were read by immunoSEQ multiplex PCR, and TCRdb kept only the in-frame ones, dropping some. The repertoire has more than 85,000 clones, 90% to 95% of them found once; the top ten carry roughly 0.9%. Germline CDR1 reads MDHEN; CDR2 reads SYDVKM. The CDR3 length is 13 residues. V and J are TRBV28 and TRBJ2-7, with 8 bases lining up with TRBD1. The TCR originated in a female donor with multiple sclerosis, enrolled in a pregnancy study. Source: peripheral blood, taken before pregnancy. The CDR3 spells CASSWGSGGVHDF. Here the CDR3 DNA reads TGTGCCAGCAGTTGGGGATCAGGGGGCGTTCATGATTTC.